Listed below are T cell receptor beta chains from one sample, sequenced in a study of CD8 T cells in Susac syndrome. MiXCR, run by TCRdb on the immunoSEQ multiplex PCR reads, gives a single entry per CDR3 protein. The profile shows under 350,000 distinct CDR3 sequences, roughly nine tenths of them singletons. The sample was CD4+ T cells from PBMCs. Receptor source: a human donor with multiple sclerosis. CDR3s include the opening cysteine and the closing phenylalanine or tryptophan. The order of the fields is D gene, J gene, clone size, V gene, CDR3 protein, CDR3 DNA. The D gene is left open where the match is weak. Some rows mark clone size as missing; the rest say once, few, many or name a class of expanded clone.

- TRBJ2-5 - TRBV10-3 CAISDGGRPETQYF TGTGCCATCAGTGATGGGGGGCGCCCGGAGACCCAGTACTTC
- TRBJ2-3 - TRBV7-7 CASSPLGGGWQYF TGTGCTAGCAGCCCCCTTGGAGGGGGGTGGCAGTATTTT
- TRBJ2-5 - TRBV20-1 CSFGLKETQYF TGCAGTTTCGGTCTGAAAGAGACCCAGTACTTC
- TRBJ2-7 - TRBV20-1 CSARGTHQTLF TGCAGTGCTAGGGGGACACACCAGACCCTCTTC
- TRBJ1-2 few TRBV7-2 CASSLIGYGYTF TGTGCCAGCAGCTTAATAGGCTATGGCTACACCTTC
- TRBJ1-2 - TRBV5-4 CASSLLGILGYTF TGTGCCAGCAGCTTGTTGGGGATCTTGGGCTACACCTTC
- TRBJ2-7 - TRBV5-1 CASSLSLEFYEQYF TGCGCCAGCAGCTTGTCCCTCGAGTTTTACGAGCAGTACTTC
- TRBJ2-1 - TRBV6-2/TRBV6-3 CASSLQGGTYNEQFF TGTGCCAGCAGTCTCCAGGGCGGAACCTACAATGAGCAGTTCTTC
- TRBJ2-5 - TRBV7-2 CASMIYGYGSETQYF TGTGCCAGCATGATCTATGGGTACGGTTCGGAGACCCAGTACTTC
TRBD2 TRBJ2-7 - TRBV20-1 CSARTSGHEQYF TGCAGTGCTAGGACTAGCGGGCACGAGCAGTACTTC
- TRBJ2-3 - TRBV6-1 CASSEGADTQYF TGTGCCAGCAGTGAAGGTGCAGATACGCAGTATTTT
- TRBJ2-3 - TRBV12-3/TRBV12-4 CAITSRDPTDTQYF TGTGCCATAACCTCCCGGGATCCCACAGATACGCAGTATTTT
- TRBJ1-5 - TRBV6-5 CASSYSRPNSGQPQHF TGTGCCAGCAGTTACTCGAGGCCTAACTCGGGTCAGCCCCAGCATTTT
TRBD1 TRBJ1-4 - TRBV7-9 CASSATGVREKLFF TGTGCCAGCAGCGCGACAGGGGTGAGAGAAAAACTGTTTTTT
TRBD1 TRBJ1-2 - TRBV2 CASSADRVYYGYTF TGTGCCAGCAGTGCCGACAGGGTGTACTATGGCTACACCTTC
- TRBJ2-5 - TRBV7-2 CASSAVGYIRETQYF TGTGCCAGCAGCGCCGTGGGTTACATCCGGGAGACCCAGTACTTC
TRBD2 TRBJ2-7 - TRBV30 CAWTPGGGAYEQYF TGTGCCTGGACCCCGGGAGGAGGAGCCTACGAGCAGTACTTC
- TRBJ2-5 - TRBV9 CASSVATQGVGETQYF TGTGCCAGCAGCGTAGCCACGCAGGGTGTCGGGGAGACCCAGTACTTC
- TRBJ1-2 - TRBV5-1 CASRTGTAAYGYTF TGCGCCAGCAGGACGGGCACGGCTGCCTATGGCTACACCTTC
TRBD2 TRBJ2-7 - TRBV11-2 CASSYSGGREQYF TGTGCCAGCAGCTACAGCGGGGGTCGCGAGCAGTACTTC
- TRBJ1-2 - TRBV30 CAWSADRINYGYTF TGTGCCTGGAGCGCTGACAGAATTAACTATGGCTACACCTTC
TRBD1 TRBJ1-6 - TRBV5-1 CASSQNPGQGAGSPLHF TGCGCCAGCAGCCAGAACCCGGGACAGGGGGCAGGGTCACCCCTCCACTTT
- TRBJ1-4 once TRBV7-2 CASTLPGAYEKLFF TGTGCCAGCACCCTCCCGGGGGCGTATGAAAAACTGTTTTTT
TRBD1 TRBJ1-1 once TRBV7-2 CASSPKGTGVTEAFF TGTGCCAGCAGCCCGAAGGGGACAGGGGTCACTGAAGCTTTCTTT
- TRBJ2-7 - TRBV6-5 CASSYSSLGGSGSYEQYF TGTGCCAGCAGTTACTCCTCCCTTGGAGGGTCTGGCTCCTACGAGCAGTACTTC
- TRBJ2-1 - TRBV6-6 CASTPGAYNEQFF TGTGCCAGCACCCCCGGGGCCTACAATGAGCAGTTCTTC
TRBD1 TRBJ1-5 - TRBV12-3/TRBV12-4 CASSVQGGDNQPQHF TGTGCCAGCAGTGTACAGGGGGGTGACAATCAGCCCCAGCATTTT
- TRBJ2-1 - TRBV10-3 CAISYDSTYNEQFF TGTGCCATCAGCTACGACAGCACTTACAATGAGCAGTTCTTC
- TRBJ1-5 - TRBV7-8 CASSLRGPQHGNQPQHF TGTGCCAGCAGCTTACGGGGGCCGCAGCATGGCAATCAGCCCCAGCATTTT
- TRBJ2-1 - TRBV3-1 CASSREQGPDEQFF TGTGCCAGCAGCCGGGAGCAAGGTCCGGATGAGCAGTTCTTC
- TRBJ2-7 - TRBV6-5 CASSTPTSYEQYF TGTGCCAGTTCGACTCCTACTTCCTACGAGCAGTACTTC
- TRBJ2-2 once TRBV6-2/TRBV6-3 CASLKSGPNTGELFF TGTGCCAGTCTTAAATCCGGGCCAAACACCGGGGAGCTGTTTTTT
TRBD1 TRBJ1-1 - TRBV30 CAADRGPAAFF TGTGCCGCGGACAGGGGTCCCGCGGCTTTCTTT
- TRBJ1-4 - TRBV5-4 CASSTDPEGATNEKLFF TGTGCCAGCAGCACAGACCCTGAAGGGGCAACTAATGAAAAACTGTTTTTT
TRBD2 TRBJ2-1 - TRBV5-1 CASSLVSGGANEQFF TGCGCCAGCAGCTTGGTTAGCGGGGGGGCAAATGAGCAGTTCTTC
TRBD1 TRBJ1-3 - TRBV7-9 CASSLGQGVTGNTIYF TGTGCCAGCAGCTTAGGACAGGGCGTAACTGGAAACACCATATATTTT
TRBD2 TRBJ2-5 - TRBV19 CASSYGTSGRETQYF TGTGCCAGTAGTTACGGGACTAGCGGGAGAGAGACCCAGTACTTC
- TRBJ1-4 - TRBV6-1 CASSQRWVEKLFF TGTGCCAGCAGCCAGCGATGGGTTGAAAAACTGTTTTTT
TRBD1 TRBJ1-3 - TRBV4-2 CASRHWTGGTSSGNTIYF TGTGCCAGCAGACACTGGACAGGGGGGACTAGCTCTGGAAACACCATATATTTT
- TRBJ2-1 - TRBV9 CASSGRAVAYNEQFF TGTGCCAGCAGCGGCAGGGCAGTCGCCTACAATGAGCAGTTCTTC
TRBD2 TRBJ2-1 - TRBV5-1 CASSFGASGRSSYNEQFF TGCGCCAGCAGCTTTGGGGCTAGCGGTCGGAGCTCCTACAATGAGCAGTTCTTC
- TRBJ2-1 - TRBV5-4 CASSFDSLGPGEQFF TGTGCCAGCAGCTTTGACAGTCTGGGTCCGGGTGAGCAGTTCTTC
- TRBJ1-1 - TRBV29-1 CSVLPNTEAFF TGCAGCGTTCTGCCAAACACTGAAGCTTTCTTT
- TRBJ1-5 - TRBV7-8 CASSPRGGQGSNQPQHF TGTGCCAGCAGCCCAAGAGGAGGGCAGGGCAGCAATCAGCCCCAGCATTTT
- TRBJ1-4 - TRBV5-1 CASRPDRGDEKLFF TGCGCCAGCAGACCGGACAGAGGAGATGAAAAACTGTTTTTT